This T cell receptor (beta chain) was recorded in a study of blood T cell repertoires in COVID-19 (TCRdb year 2020). Context from the whole study: Samples from collaborators originated in the United States, Italy and Spain and spanned both the acute and convalescent phases of COVID-19. Where available, HLA class I and class II types were taken from metadata supplied by the sample provider and were not determined by assay-based typing. Deeply sampled blood TCRbeta repertoires from subjects exposed to, actively infected with, or recovered from COVID-19 were included in the dataset. Samples were obtained from the ongoing ImmuneRACE study (first 160 participants) and from approximately 1,200 subjects provided by 6 global collaborators. The repertoires were released in a freely available public database meant as a resource for research on the immune response to SARS-CoV-2. Sample metadata almost always included a de-identified subject ID, COVID-19 status, age in years and sex. The material from the prospective study consisted of cDNA or gDNA derived from T cells, B-cell-depleted T cells, or PBMCs. Results and caveats for the whole study, not just this receptor: Clinical and demographic metadata were provided uncurated, with the amount varying by source and participant.

TCRbeta CDR3 regions were amplified from genomic DNA by means of the immunoSEQ Assay, a bias-controlled multiplex PCR. For the original study's pipeline: The number of nucleated cells in each sample was estimated from the amplification of reference gene primers within the assay. To quantify the absolute abundance of each unique TCRbeta CDR3 rearrangement, sequence reads were collapsed and filtered. For each sample, productive Simpson clonality was calculated by taking the square root of Simpson's diversity index across productive rearrangements. TCRdb mirrors the immuneACCESS table, restricted to in-frame sequences. Some clones are absent from its copies; in checked studies, under half trace to an unresolved V gene, and the reason for the others is unknown. The DNA was the basis for D and trimming; V, J and clone size are from that table. The sample records around 340,000 clones, approximately 83% of which are singletons. The top ten clones comprise 4% to 5.5% of the sample.

Participants in the prospective study were aged about 18 to 90 years, lived in some 24 United States geographic areas, and enrolled through a virtual design. Cohort assignment in the prospective study relied on participant-reported clinical history from a screening survey and a study questionnaire. Each participant in the prospective study had whole blood, serum and a nasopharyngeal or oropharyngeal swab collected by mobile phlebotomists. Additional blood draws and questionnaires over a 2-month period could optionally be provided by prospective study participants. Before DNA extraction, blood samples from the prospective study were shipped at room temperature or frozen. Regarding this clone: The target of this receptor is not known. No qualities accompany the bases; no much larger clone lies one base away.

The sequenced sample was PBMCs or T cells enriched from blood (not recorded which). This sequence was found in a woman aged 40 to 50 with acute COVID-19.

Here the CDR3 is given as CASRTEADTEAFF. The nucleotide sequence is given as TGTGCCAGCAGGACAGAGGCGGACACTGAAGCTTTCTTT. The chain couples TRBV2 to TRBJ1-1; the best D guess is TRBD1, with 5 bases matching. The CDR3 numbers 13 residues from cysteine through phenylalanine. The only DNA kept is the CDR3, 39 bases in frame from the first base. The germline V gene encodes CDR1 SNHLY and CDR2 FYNNEI. Between the V and J ends, shortened by 6 bases and 3 bases respectively, the junction contains 11 bases.